These T cell receptor beta chains were read from a single sample in a study of molecular identifiers for immune sequencing clone quantification. TCRdb ran MiXCR on the PCR reads and lists one entry per CDR3 protein. The data show approximately 670,000 distinct CDR3 sequences, with just under 20% seen just once and roughly 0.9% held by the top ten. The sample was naive CD8+ T cells from blood, with Jurkat cell RNA spiked in. These receptors were taken from a human donor in good health. Some libraries in this study had Jurkat cell RNA spiked in. Each CDR3 is given with its conserved first and last residue. A D gene is named only where the DNA matches it firmly. Only some rows state a clone size, as once, few, many or a class for expanded clones.

size,V,D,J,CDR3,DNA
many,TRBV7-2,TRBD1,TRBJ2-3,CASRGGTGLFTDTQYF,TGTGCCAGCAGAGGGGGCACAGGGCTTTTCACAGATACGCAGTATTTT
few,TRBV4-3,NA,TRBJ2-4,CASSQAWLEGAKNIQYF,TGCGCCAGCAGCCAAGCATGGCTGGAGGGGGCCAAAAACATTCAGTACTTC
NA,TRBV27,TRBD1,TRBJ1-4,CASGPGQGAVREKLFF,TGTGCCAGCGGACCGGGACAGGGGGCCGTTAGGGAAAAACTGTTTTTT
many,TRBV7-9,NA,TRBJ1-4,CASSLADQRTTNEKLFF,TGTGCCAGCAGCTTAGCTGACCAACGGACAACTAATGAAAAACTGTTTTTT
NA,TRBV6-2/TRBV6-3,TRBD1,TRBJ2-7,CASGYSLLRDRGESSYEQYF,TGTGCCAGCGGTTACTCGCTACTCCGGGACAGGGGGGAGAGCTCCTACGAGCAGTACTTC
many,TRBV10-2,TRBD2,TRBJ2-7,CASSEGGGADYEQYF,TGCGCCAGCAGTGAGGGCGGGGGGGCCGACTACGAGCAGTACTTC
many,TRBV21-1,NA,TRBJ2-3,CASSHQLLAGTDTQYF,TGTGCCAGCAGCCACCAACTTTTGGCTGGCACAGATACGCAGTATTTT
NA,TRBV6-5,NA,TRBJ2-7,CASSYFLGIYEQYF,TGTGCCAGCAGTTACTTCCTCGGGATCTACGAGCAGTACTTC
many,TRBV7-6,NA,TRBJ2-7,CASSLVTEGQGGEQYF,TGTGCCAGCAGCTTAGTGACTGAGGGTCAGGGTGGCGAGCAGTACTTC
many,TRBV4-3,NA,TRBJ2-1,CASSQGPSVDEQFF,TGCGCCAGCAGCCAAGGTCCCAGCGTCGATGAGCAGTTCTTC
many,TRBV3-1,TRBD1,TRBJ1-1,CASSPTGAVAFF,TGTGCCAGCAGCCCTACAGGGGCGGTAGCTTTCTTT
few,TRBV5-5,NA,TRBJ2-1,CASMGWDRNEQFF,TGTGCCAGCATGGGGTGGGATCGGAATGAGCAGTTCTTC
NA,TRBV27,TRBD2,TRBJ2-5,CASSPTGEGWQETQYF,TGTGCCAGCAGTCCTACGGGGGAGGGTTGGCAAGAGACCCAGTACTTC
NA,TRBV12-3/TRBV12-4,TRBD2,TRBJ2-2,CASSFYSGRAPDTGELFF,TGTGCCAGCAGTTTTTACAGCGGGAGGGCCCCGGACACCGGGGAGCTGTTTTTT
many,TRBV28,NA,TRBJ2-3,CASSLYRSTDTQYF,TGTGCCAGCAGTTTATACAGAAGCACAGATACGCAGTATTTT
few,TRBV9,TRBD2,TRBJ2-5,CASSVGALAGLGGQETQYF,TGTGCCAGCAGCGTAGGTGCCCTAGCGGGGTTGGGGGGACAAGAGACCCAGTACTTC
many,TRBV27,TRBD1,TRBJ1-2,CASSWTGGYGYTF,TGTGCCAGCAGCTGGACAGGGGGATATGGCTACACCTTC
NA,TRBV19,TRBD1,TRBJ2-7,CASSMGTGLKEQYF,TGTGCCAGTAGTATGGGGACAGGGCTGAAAGAGCAGTACTTC
few,TRBV19,NA,TRBJ1-1,CASSMYVMNTEAFF,TGTGCCAGTAGTATGTACGTTATGAACACTGAAGCTTTCTTT
many,TRBV7-9,TRBD1,TRBJ2-7,CASSPTGLYSYEQYF,TGTGCCAGCAGCCCGACAGGGCTTTACTCCTACGAGCAGTACTTC
NA,TRBV12-3/TRBV12-4,NA,TRBJ2-5,CASSLPPGPQETQYF,TGTGCCAGCAGTTTACCCCCGGGGCCTCAAGAGACCCAGTACTTC
NA,TRBV27,TRBD2,TRBJ2-7,CASSLSMGGIYERYF,TGTGCCAGCAGTTTATCGATGGGGGGGATCTACGAGCGGTACTTC
many,TRBV12-3/TRBV12-4,NA,TRBJ1-1,CASSLMGLNTEAFF,TGTGCCAGCAGTTTAATGGGATTGAACACTGAAGCTTTCTTT
many,TRBV19,TRBD2,TRBJ2-2,CASSIVASGYTGELFF,TGTGCCAGTAGTATAGTAGCTAGCGGGTATACCGGGGAGCTGTTTTTT
few,TRBV19,NA,TRBJ1-2,CASSTATRSANYGYTF,TGTGCCAGTAGTACGGCAACCAGGAGCGCGAACTATGGCTACACCTTC